The source of this T cell receptor (beta chain) is a study of blood T cell repertoires in COVID-19. In the study overall: PBMCs, B-cell-depleted T cells, or T cells were the source of the cDNA or gDNA that made up the material.

Original analysis: Amplification from reference gene primers served as the basis for estimated nucleated cell counts. Libraries were prepared by immunoSEQ multiplex PCR; TCRdb keeps only in-frame clonotypes and omits some of them. V and J calls and clone size come straight from that table; D and trimming were deduced from the DNA. In the table there are 250,000 or so clones, roughly 80% of which are singletons. This CDR3 contains 15 residues. In germline, CDR1 is ENHRY, CDR2 SYGVKD. V lost 3 bases, J lost 3 bases, and 12 bases lay in between. Specimen: peripheral blood. V gene TRBV10-3 combines with J gene TRBJ2-1; possible D gene TRBD2, 7 bases. This clonotype was sampled from an elderly man with acute or convalescent COVID-19. DNA of the CDR3: TGTGCCATCAGTGAAGGCGGGGGCGGCTACAATGAGCAGTTCTTC. Its protein product is CAISEGGGGYNEQFF.